The source of this T cell receptor beta chain is a study of cytomegalovirus exposure and HLA in healthy donors. Study at large: Genotyping of some 400 donors showed that about 79% belonged to the Caucasian-associated ancestry cluster. Findings and limits, study-wide: Further analysis, carried out later, found HLA-associated TCR beta chains more clonally expanded than equally common other chains. Listed as cytomegalovirus-associated were approximately 160 TCR beta chains.

This clone was counted once. Its specificity is unknown. V was clipped by 2 bases and J by 0 bases; unmatched bases: 6. This CDR3 region has 18 residues. The germline gives CDR1 SGDLS, CDR2 YYNGEE. Both 60 Vbeta primers and 13 Jbeta primers went into the PCR. In the original processing: Later, 80 million or so unique TCR beta chains were counted in an analysis, and 8.5 million to 13 million of them were shared. TCRdb's copy holds only in-frame clones and misses some; the assay was immunoSEQ multiplex PCR. The V and J calls and the clone size are those of that table, but D and trimming were determined from the DNA. Of 150,000 or so clones detected, about 75% appear once; the ten largest clones hold roughly 8%.

The chain couples TRBV9 to TRBJ2-6, with TRBD1 matching 9 bases. The sample was PBMCs. The origin of this receptor is a woman between 40 and 50 years old in good health and CMV-seropositive. CDR3 DNA sequence: TGTGCCAGCAGCGTGGGGACAGGGCAACCCTCTGGGGCCAACGTCCTGACTTTC. This gives the protein CASSVGTGQPSGANVLTF.